The subject of this entry is one T cell receptor (beta chain). Antigen unknown. The data are from a study of identical twins' blood T cells. CDR1 and CDR2 from the germline V gene are KGHDR and SFDVKD. The CDR3 totals 19 residues. V was pared by 5 bases and J by 0 bases, with 14 bases of the junction left unmatched. The study, taken as a whole, reports: Mainly, cloneset size products determined shared clonotypes, twins included.

TCRdb reprocessed the 5' RACE reads via MiXCR and lists one record per CDR3 protein. The table lists a few hundred thousand distinct CDR3 sequences, over 25% of them singletons. Sequenced: PBMCs. This TCR was sampled from a woman between 18 and 49 years old in good health. The chain couples TRBV24-1 to TRBJ2-3; 9 nucleotides match TRBD1. In DNA form, the CDR3 reads TGTGCCACCAGTGGTGGCGGGGACAGGGCGACACCTAGCACAGATACGCAGTATTTT. It is translated as CATSGGGDRATPSTDTQYF.